This TCR beta chain was found in a study of blood T cells in healthy people across ages (dated by TCRdb to 2013 to 2016). A note on the overall study: Template switching captured roughly one uniquely barcoded TCR beta cDNA molecule per two T cells in model experiments. The study measured age-related changes in TCR beta repertoire diversity using deep sequencing normalized with unique cDNA molecular identifiers. Donors were grouped into four age groups: young (average roughly 17 years), middle-aged (39), aged (roughly 62) and long-lived (82). To avoid experimental bias, donors of different ages were randomly spread across the sequencing lanes. Two additional independent replicas of 1 million unique cDNA reads from the same blood draw were analyzed for two donors (one aged 18 to 30 and one aged 80 or older). Beyond this particular receptor, the publication reports: Because donor CMV infection status was unknown, age-related changes in expanded clonotypes were potentially confounded. Total diversity estimates from one million sequenced T cells were considered lower bounds and underestimates. There was a strong correlation between observed TCR beta diversity and the percentage of naive T cells measured by flow cytometry. As age increased, observed TCR beta diversity per million T cells dropped in a roughly linear way, and a significant reduction was already evident by age 40. Since profiling was done on bulk unsorted PBMCs, naive and antigen-experienced compartments could not be conclusively compared. Compared with the aged group, the long-lived group had more naive CD4+ T cells, fewer expanded clones and increased TCR diversity, a pattern suggesting age selection.

The CDR3 sequence holds 17 residues, the cysteine and phenylalanine included. The CDR3 DNA has 51 bases and is translated from base 1. From the germline V gene, CDR1 is KGHSH and CDR2 is LQKENI. After removal of 3 bases from V and 6 bases from J, the junction retains 7 bases not matched to a gene. This clonotype was counted between two and nine times. What antigen it recognizes has not been identified. One base away there is no much larger clone; base qualities are not given. Systemically healthy Caucasian individuals from Russia, around 39 in total and aged roughly 6 to 100 years, were included as donors. Roughly 11 milliliters of peripheral blood were drawn from each donor into EDTA-treated Vacutainer tubes. PBMCs were isolated by Ficoll-Paque density-gradient centrifugation, with at least 6.5 million obtained per sample. Trizol reagent was used to extract total RNA from the PBMCs, yielding at least 6 micrograms per sample. For every donor, an aliquot of PBMCs went through flow cytometry to measure the percentages of naive CD45RAhigh/CD27high T cells.

The library was generated by 5' RACE. Sequencing took place on an Illumina HiSeq 2500. A second PCR of about 7 to 12 cycles was run with a J-beta primer mix and a sample-barcoded 5' primer. A unique molecular identifier was introduced onto each TCR beta cDNA molecule by a template-switch 5' adaptor carrying 12 random nucleotides. Each sample yielded at least 2.5 million CDR3-containing paired-end reads. First-strand cDNA synthesis was performed from all RNA using the Mint cDNA synthesis kit, with priming by a TRBC-specific oligonucleotide. Following uracil-DNA glycosylase treatment, a first 18-cycle PCR with universal primers M1SS and BC2_uni_R was performed on all cDNA. As for how the authors treated the data: Each sample was normalized by randomly selecting 1 million high-quality reads, each carrying a distinct molecular identifier. Reads with shared molecular identifiers were discarded instead of being binned into consensus sequences. MiTCR, with a Q25 quality threshold and the strictest error-elimination algorithm, was used for CDR3 identification, clonotype clustering and error correction. A nonparametric unseen species model with Euler transformation was used to estimate lower-bound total TCR beta diversity. TCRdb reprocessing: public reads trimmed at Q25 with fastp, clones called with MiXCR, in-frame beta chains kept. Identical CDR3 protein sequences are pooled into one entry, listed with their most common genes and DNA. It is TCRdb's table, rather than the study itself, that gives the V and J calls and clone size. In this sample the table shows 1.5 million to 2 million distinct CDR3 sequences, almost 35% of which occur a single time. 11% of the sample is held by the ten biggest clonotypes.

Sequencing was performed on blood. This sequence was found in a woman aged 25-40 years in good health. The chain couples TRBV18 to TRBJ2-1; TRBD2 agrees with 14 junctional bases. The CDR3: CASSPPSGLAGGNEQFF. The DNA sequence is given as TGTGCCAGCTCACCCCCTTCAGGACTAGCGGGGGGCAATGAGCAGTTCTTC.